This T cell receptor beta chain emerged from a study of cytomegalovirus exposure and HLA in healthy donors. Study results and caveats: The study listed 150 to 200 cytomegalovirus-associated TCR beta chains.

Concerning this clone itself: Its antigen is not known.

This PCR relied on a set of 60 Vbeta primers and 13 Jbeta primers. Profiling relied on immunoSEQ multiplex PCR, and the TCRdb table lists in-frame clones only, not all of them. The sample lists some 170,000 clones; more than 65% were seen once. The donors gave bone marrow, and they were healthy. The sequence derives from a woman aged 50 to 65 in good health and CMV-seronegative. Sample: PBMCs.

The CDR3 sequence: CASSLGGGASYNEQFF. The CDR3 region has the DNA TGTGCCAGCAGTTTAGGGGGGGGCGCGAGTTACAATGAGCAGTTCTTC. The chain combines TRBV28 with TRBJ2-1; D possibly corresponds to TRBD2 (7 bases). The CDR3 loop spans 16 amino acids. Germline V CDR1 and CDR2: MDHEN, SYDVKM. V lost 2 bases and J 4 bases, leaving 15 bases between the germline ends.